The next 10 T cell receptor beta chains were all read from a single sample in a study of blood T cells in healthy people across ages. Primers used in a second PCR of roughly 7 to 12 cycles were a sample-barcoded 5' primer and a J-beta primer mix. TCRdb re-called the 5' RACE reads through MiXCR, storing one row per CDR3 protein. The top ten hold about a tenth of the sample, which has 800,000 to 950,000 distinct CDR3 sequences, around 29% seen once. Separately, the same data were catalogued under a study of T cells of mothers and their children.

What was sequenced was blood. The receptors originated from a middle-aged woman in good health.

The chain carries TRBV5-1 and TRBJ2-1; 8 nucleotides agree with TRBD1. V lost 7 bases, J lost 4 bases, and 4 bases stayed unmatched. CDR3 length: 13 amino acids. Germline V gene data show CDR1 as SGHRS and CDR2 as YFSETQ. The CDR3 here is CASRTGFYNEQFF. DNA of the CDR3: TGCGCCAGCCGGACAGGGTTTTACAATGAGCAGTTCTTC.

This clonotype has just a few counts. The chain recombines TRBV20-1 with TRBJ2-4; D is possibly TRBD1 or TRBD2 (5 bases each). Looked up from germline, CDR1 is DFQATT and CDR2 is SNEGSKA (reference sequence). This CDR3 contains 13 residues. V shed 4 bases and J shed 15 bases, with 22 bases lying between them. CDR3 in amino acids: CSATPGRDDLRYF. CDR3 DNA: TGCAGTGCTACTCCGGGACGGGACGACTTACGGTACTTC.

The genes are TRBV12-3 or TRBV12-4 and TRBJ2-1; D possibly corresponds to TRBD2 (6 bases). The CDR3 is made up of 14 amino acids. The V end lost 6 bases, the J end lost 0 bases, and 9 bases lay between the germline ends. The CDR3 protein is CASRRDFSYNEQFF. For the CDR3, the DNA is TGTGCCAGCAGAAGGGACTTCTCCTACAATGAGCAGTTCTTC.

The rearrangement uses TRBV15 and TRBJ2-2, with 11 bases matching TRBD2. CDR1 and CDR2 (germline): LNHNV, YYDKDF (reference sequence). The V and J ends lost 0 bases and 4 bases, in that order; junction bases with no gene match: 10. The CDR3 runs to 19 residues. The CDR3 loop reads CATSRDSLASGGTTGELFF. CDR3 DNA: TGTGCCACCAGCAGAGATAGTCTCGCTAGCGGGGGGACCACCGGGGAGCTGTTTTTT.

This clonotype was recorded many times. This chain connects TRBV20-1 to TRBJ1-5; D might be TRBD1 (6 bases). The CDR3 is 15 residues long. Per germline, CDR1 DFQATT and CDR2 SNEGSKA (reference sequence). The ends were cut back, 0 bases at V and 4 bases at J, with 13 bases in the middle. Here the CDR3 DNA reads TGCAGTGCTAGAGATGACCGGGACATAAATCAGCCCCAGCATTTT. This sequence encodes CSARDDRDINQPQHF.

This rearrangement joins TRBV7-2 to TRBJ1-1; D call uncertain. Germline CDR1 and CDR2: SGHTA and FQGNSA. Trimming took off 4 bases at V and 3 bases at J, with 12 bases between the two ends. This CDR3 contains 14 residues. The CDR3 coding sequence is TGTGCCAGCAGCTCAAGGTTTCTGGACACTGAAGCTTTCTTT. Its protein product is CASSSRFLDTEAFF.

This clonotype was detected ten times or more. The rearrangement uses TRBV7-2 and TRBJ2-1; D is undetermined. In germline, CDR1 is SGHTA, CDR2 FQGNSA. The germline V and J ends were trimmed by 4 bases and 9 bases, with 7 bases remaining between them. The CDR3 has 11 amino acids. In DNA form, the CDR3 reads TGTGCCAGCAGCTCTGTTCTTGAGCAGTTCTTC. Protein: CASSSVLEQFF.

This sequence joins TRBV5-1 and TRBJ1-4; weak D call: TRBD1 (6 bases). Germline V gene lookup returns CDR1 SGHRS and CDR2 YFSETQ. This CDR3 region has 15 residues. V was cut by 4 bases and J by 7 bases, with 17 bases left in between. DNA of the CDR3: TGCGCCAGCAGCCCGTCAACAGGGCAGGGTGAAAAACTGTTTTTT. Amino acid sequence: CASSPSTGQGEKLFF.

This clonotype was detected only a few times. This chain joins TRBV10-3 and TRBJ1-2; unclear D gene. Germline assignment: CDR1 ENHRY and CDR2 SYGVKD. The CDR3 extends over 13 amino acids. V shed 7 bases and J shed 2 bases, with 11 bases lying between them. The CDR3 sequence is CAITIQENYGYTF. The CDR3 DNA reads as TGTGCCATCACCATACAAGAAAACTATGGCTACACCTTC.

V gene TRBV15 combines with J gene TRBJ1-2; possible D gene TRBD1, 6 bases. CDR1 is LNHNV, CDR2 YYDKDF, per germline (reference sequence). V dropped 1 base and J dropped 8 bases, with 14 bases sitting between them. The CDR3 totals 14 residues. The CDR3 here is CATSRVQGRDGYTF. The CDR3 bases are TGTGCCACCAGCAGAGTACAGGGCAGGGACGGCTACACCTTC.